The entry below gives a single T cell receptor beta chain sequence along with its context. Its specificity is unknown. The source of the sample is a study of beta chain features in type 1 diabetes. Study results and caveats: People with Type 1 diabetes carried modestly yet significantly shorter TCRB CDR3s in all four CD4+ subsets. Healthy donors had naive, central memory and Treg TCRB repertoires that appeared less similar than those seen among patients.

V lost 1 base, J lost 3 bases, and 3 bases stayed unmatched. Germline V gives CDR1 ENHRY, CDR2 SYGVKD. The CDR3 has 16 amino acids. What was sequenced were expressed TCRB transcripts, since all of the isolated RNA had been reverse transcribed. The method was immunoSEQ multiplex PCR; TCRdb's version includes in-frame clones alone and lacks a portion of them. The sample shows about 700,000 clones, 13% of them seen only once. The TCR originated in a young man with type 1 diabetes. The chain couples TRBV10-3 to TRBJ2-3; TRBD2 aligns across 11 bases. Material for sequencing was naive CD4+ T cells from blood. CDR3 nucleotides: TGTGCCATCAGTGAGTTACTAGCGGGGGTTACAGATACGCAGTATTTT. Translated, it gives CAISELLAGVTDTQYF.